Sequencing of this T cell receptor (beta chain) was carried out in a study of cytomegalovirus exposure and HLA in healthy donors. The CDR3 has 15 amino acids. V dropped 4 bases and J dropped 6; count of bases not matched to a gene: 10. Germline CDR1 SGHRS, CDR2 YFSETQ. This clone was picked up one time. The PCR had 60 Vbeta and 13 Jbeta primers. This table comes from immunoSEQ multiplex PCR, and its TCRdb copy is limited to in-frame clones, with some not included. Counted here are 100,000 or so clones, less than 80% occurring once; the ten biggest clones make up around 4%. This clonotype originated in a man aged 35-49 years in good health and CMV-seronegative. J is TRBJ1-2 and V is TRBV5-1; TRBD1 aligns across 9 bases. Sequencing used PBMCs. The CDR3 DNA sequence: TGCGCCAGCAGCCTAGGGACAGGGAGCTTAGATGGCTACACCTTC. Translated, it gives CASSLGTGSLDGYTF.